This entry describes one T cell receptor (beta chain). This receptor's antigen is unknown. There are no base qualities to consult, and no much larger clone falls within one base. The immunoSEQ Assay, a bias-controlled multiplex PCR, was used to amplify TCRbeta CDR3 regions from genomic DNA. The authors processed their data as follows. Nucleated cell counts per sample were estimated from amplification of reference gene primers within the assay. Sequence reads were collapsed and filtered to measure the absolute abundance of every unique TCRbeta CDR3 rearrangement. For each sample, productive Simpson clonality was calculated by taking the square root of Simpson's diversity index across productive rearrangements. Drawn from immuneACCESS, this table holds only the in-frame rearrangements with V and J called that TCRdb kept. Clones are partly lost; checked studies trace under half to an unresolved V gene and leave the rest unexplained. The V and J calls and clone size were taken over from that table, and D and trimming were inferred from the DNA. This sample gives about 220,000 clones in total; about 80% of them show up just once. The ten largest make up about 2.4% of the sample.

This sample stems from a study of blood T cell repertoires in COVID-19 (TCRdb year 2020). Study-level background: Samples covering the acute and convalescent phases of COVID-19 were provided by collaborators in the United States, Italy and Spain. The material from the prospective study consisted of cDNA or gDNA derived from T cells, B-cell-depleted T cells, or PBMCs. Subjects who had been exposed to COVID-19, were actively infected with it, or had recovered from it provided the deeply sampled blood TCRbeta repertoires that made up the dataset. The repertoires were released in a freely available public database meant as a resource for research on the immune response to SARS-CoV-2. Samples came from the ongoing ImmuneRACE study (first 160 participants) plus 1,254 subjects from 6 global collaborators. The sample metadata nearly always contained a de-identified subject ID, COVID-19 status, age in years and sex. HLA class I and class II types, where available, came from metadata supplied by the sample provider rather than from assay-based typing. Findings and caveats that apply to the study as a whole: How much clinical and demographic metadata was included differed by source and by participant, and the metadata was provided uncurated.

V lost 4 bases and J lost 1 base; the stretch between them is 10 bases long. CDR1 and CDR2 are drawn from the germline V gene: MGHRA, YSYEKL. The CDR3 covers 15 residues, taking in both the cysteine and the phenylalanine. Just CDR3 DNA is preserved here, 45 bases in frame from base 1. Each collaborating institution followed its own protocols to collect whole blood in K2EDTA tubes. For TCRbeta analysis, collaborators shipped samples as frozen whole blood, isolated PBMCs, or DNA extracted from either of those sample types. The sequence derives from a woman aged 55-75 years with acute or convalescent COVID-19. Sample: peripheral blood. Recombination joined TRBV4-1 with TRBJ1-4, and possibly TRBD1, on 6 matching bases. The nucleotide sequence reads as follows: TGCGCCAGCAGCCTACAACAGGGAACTAATGAAAAACTGTTTTTT. This is translated as CASSLQQGTNEKLFF.